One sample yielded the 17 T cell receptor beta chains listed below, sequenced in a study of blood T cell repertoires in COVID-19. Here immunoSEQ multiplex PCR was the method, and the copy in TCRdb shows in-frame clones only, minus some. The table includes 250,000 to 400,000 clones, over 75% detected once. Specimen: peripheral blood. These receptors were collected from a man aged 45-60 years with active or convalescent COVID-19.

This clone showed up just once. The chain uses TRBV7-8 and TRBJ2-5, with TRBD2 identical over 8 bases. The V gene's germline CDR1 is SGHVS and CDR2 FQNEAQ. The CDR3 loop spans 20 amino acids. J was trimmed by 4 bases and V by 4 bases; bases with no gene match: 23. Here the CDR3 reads CASSSPLGSGVARVRETQYF. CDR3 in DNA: TGTGCCAGCAGCTCCCCGTTAGGTAGCGGGGTCGCCCGGGTTCGAGAGACCCAGTACTTC.

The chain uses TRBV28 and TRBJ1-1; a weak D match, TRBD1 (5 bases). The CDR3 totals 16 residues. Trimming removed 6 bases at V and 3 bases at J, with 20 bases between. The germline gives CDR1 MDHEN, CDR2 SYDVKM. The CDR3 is CASSTPRGGRDTEAFF. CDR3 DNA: TGTGCCAGCAGCACCCCGAGGGGAGGGCGGGACACTGAAGCTTTCTTT.

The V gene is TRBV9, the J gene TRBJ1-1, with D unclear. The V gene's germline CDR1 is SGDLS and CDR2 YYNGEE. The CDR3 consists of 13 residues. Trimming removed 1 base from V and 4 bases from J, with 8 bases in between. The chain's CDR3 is CASSVTLSTEAFF. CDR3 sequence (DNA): TGTGCCAGCAGCGTAACTCTATCCACTGAAGCTTTCTTT.

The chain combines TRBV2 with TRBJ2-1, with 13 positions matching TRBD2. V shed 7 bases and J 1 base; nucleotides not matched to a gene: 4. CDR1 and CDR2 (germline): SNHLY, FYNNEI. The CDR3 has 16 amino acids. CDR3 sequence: CASKGLAGASYNEQFF. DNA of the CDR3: TGTGCCAGCAAAGGACTAGCGGGAGCATCCTACAATGAGCAGTTCTTC.

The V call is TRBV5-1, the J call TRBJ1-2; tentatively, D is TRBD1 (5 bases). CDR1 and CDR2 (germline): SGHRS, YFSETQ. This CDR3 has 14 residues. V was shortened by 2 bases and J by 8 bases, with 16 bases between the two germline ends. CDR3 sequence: CASSLSVPQGGYTF. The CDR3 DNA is TGCGCCAGCAGCTTAAGTGTTCCCCAGGGCGGCTACACCTTC.

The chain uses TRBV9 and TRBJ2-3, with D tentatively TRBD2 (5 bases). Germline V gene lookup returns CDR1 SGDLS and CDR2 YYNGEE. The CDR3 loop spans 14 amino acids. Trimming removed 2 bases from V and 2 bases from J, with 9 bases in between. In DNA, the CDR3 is TGTGCCAGCAGCGTTCGGACTCACACAGATACGCAGTATTTT. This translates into CASSVRTHTDTQYF. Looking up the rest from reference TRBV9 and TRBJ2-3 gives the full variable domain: DSGVTQTPKHLITATGQRVTLRCSPRSGDLSVYWYQQSLDQGLQFLIQYYNGEERAKGNILERFSAQQFPDLHSELNLSSLELGDSALYFCASSVRTHTDTQYFGPGTRLTVL.

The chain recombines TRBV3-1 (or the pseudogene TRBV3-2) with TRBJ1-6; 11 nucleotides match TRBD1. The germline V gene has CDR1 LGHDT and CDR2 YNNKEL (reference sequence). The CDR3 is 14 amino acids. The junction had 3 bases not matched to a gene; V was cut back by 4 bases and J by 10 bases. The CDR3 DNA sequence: TGTGCCAGCAGCCGGGGACAGGGGGAATCACCCCTCCACTTT. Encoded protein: CASSRGQGESPLHF.

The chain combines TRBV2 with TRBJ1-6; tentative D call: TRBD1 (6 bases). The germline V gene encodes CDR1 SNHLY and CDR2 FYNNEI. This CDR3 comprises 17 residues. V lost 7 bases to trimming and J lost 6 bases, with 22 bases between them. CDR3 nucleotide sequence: TGTGCCAGCACTGGAATTACAGGGAAGGGCCTTAATTCACCCCTCCACTTT. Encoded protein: CASTGITGKGLNSPLHF.

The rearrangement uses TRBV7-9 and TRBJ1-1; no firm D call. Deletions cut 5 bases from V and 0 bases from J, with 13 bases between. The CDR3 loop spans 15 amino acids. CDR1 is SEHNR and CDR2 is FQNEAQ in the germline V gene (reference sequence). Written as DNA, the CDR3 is TGTGCCAGCAGCCCGACGACTCTTTTGAACACTGAAGCTTTCTTT. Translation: CASSPTTLLNTEAFF.

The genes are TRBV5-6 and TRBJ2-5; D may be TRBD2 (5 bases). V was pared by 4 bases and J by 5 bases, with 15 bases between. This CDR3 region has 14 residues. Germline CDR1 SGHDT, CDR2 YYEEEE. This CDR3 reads CASSPESDWETQYF. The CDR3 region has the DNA TGTGCCAGCAGCCCAGAGTCGGACTGGGAGACCCAGTACTTC.

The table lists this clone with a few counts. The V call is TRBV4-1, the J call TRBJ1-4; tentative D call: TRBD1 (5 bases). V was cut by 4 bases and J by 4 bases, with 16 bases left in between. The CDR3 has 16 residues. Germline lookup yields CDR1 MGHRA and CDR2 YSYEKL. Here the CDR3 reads CASSPIGEGHNEKLFF. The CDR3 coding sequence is TGCGCCAGCAGCCCAATCGGGGAGGGGCATAATGAAAAACTGTTTTTT.

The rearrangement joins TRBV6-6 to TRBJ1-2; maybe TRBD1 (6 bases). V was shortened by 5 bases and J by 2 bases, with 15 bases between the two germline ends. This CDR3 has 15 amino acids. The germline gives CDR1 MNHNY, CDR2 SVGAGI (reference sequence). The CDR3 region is CASSAGGQPNYGYTF. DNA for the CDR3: TGTGCCAGCAGTGCGGGGGGACAACCAAACTATGGCTACACCTTC.

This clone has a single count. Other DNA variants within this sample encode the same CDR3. The CDR3 DNA sequence: TGTGCCAGTAGTGGAGGGTATCAGCCCCAGCATTTT. It translates to CASSGGYQPQHF. This chain links TRBV19 with TRBJ1-5; D ambiguous. Germline CDR1 LNHDA, CDR2 SQIVND (reference sequence). The CDR3 consists of 12 residues. V lost 5 bases and J lost 5, with 7 bases in between.

CDR3 DNA: TGTGCCACCCTCGGAGGGCGGAACACTGAAGCTTTCTTT. Amino acid sequence: CATLGGRNTEAFF. The chain employs TRBV11-2 and TRBJ1-1; D ambiguous. This CDR3 is built from 13 residues. CDR1 and CDR2 from the germline V gene are SGHAT and FQNNGV. V was clipped by 10 bases and J by 1 base, with 13 bases between them.

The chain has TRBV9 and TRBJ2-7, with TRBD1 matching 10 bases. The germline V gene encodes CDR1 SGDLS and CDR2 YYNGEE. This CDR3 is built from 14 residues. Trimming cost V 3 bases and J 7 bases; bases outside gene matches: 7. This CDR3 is CASSAGDRGGEQYF. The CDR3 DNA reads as TGTGCCAGCAGCGCCGGGGACAGGGGAGGTGAGCAGTACTTC.

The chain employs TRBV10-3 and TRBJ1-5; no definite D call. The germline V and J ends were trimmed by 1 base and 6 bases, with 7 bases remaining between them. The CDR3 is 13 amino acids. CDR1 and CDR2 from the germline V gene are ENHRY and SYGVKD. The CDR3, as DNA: TGTGCCATCAGTGAGTATGCAGTTCAGCCCCAGCATTTT. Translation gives CAISEYAVQPQHF.

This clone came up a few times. CDR3 sequence: CASSHTGGNQPQHF. The CDR3 bases are TGCGCCAGCAGCCATACAGGGGGCAATCAGCCCCAGCATTTT. V usage is TRBV4-3 and J usage is TRBJ1-5; 7 bases agree with TRBD1. Losses at the gene ends were 3 bases for V and 2 bases for J; bases not matched to a gene: 1. The CDR3 contains 14 residues. Germline values: CDR1 LGHNA, CDR2 YSLEER.